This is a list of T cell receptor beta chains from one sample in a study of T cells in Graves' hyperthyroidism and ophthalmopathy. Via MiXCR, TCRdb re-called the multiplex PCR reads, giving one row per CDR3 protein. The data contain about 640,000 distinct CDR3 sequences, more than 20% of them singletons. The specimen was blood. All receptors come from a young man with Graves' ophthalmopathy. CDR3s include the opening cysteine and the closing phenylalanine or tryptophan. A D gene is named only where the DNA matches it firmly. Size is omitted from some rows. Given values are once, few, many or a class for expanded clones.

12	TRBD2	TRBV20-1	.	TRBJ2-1	CSARGVYNEQFF	TGCAGTGCTCGGGGGGTCTACAATGAGCAGTTCTTC
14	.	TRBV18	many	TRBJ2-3	CASSPQEGSDTQYF	TGTGCCAGCTCACCACAGGAGGGTTCAGATACGCAGTATTTT
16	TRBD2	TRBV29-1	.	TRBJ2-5	CSVEVYTSGSQETQYF	TGCAGCGTTGAAGTTTACACTAGCGGGAGCCAAGAGACCCAGTACTTC
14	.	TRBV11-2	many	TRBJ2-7	CASSLMRGRGEQYF	TGTGCCAGCAGCCTAATGAGGGGGAGGGGCGAGCAGTACTTC
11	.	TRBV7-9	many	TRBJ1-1	CASSLNTEAFF	TGTGCCAGCAGCCTTAACACTGAAGCTTTCTTT
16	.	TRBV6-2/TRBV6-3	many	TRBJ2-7	CASSLGVLDIPYEQYF	TGTGCCAGCAGTTTGGGAGTACTAGATATCCCCTACGAGCAGTACTTC
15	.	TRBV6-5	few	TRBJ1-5	CASSYSGDGNQPQHF	TGTGCCAGCAGTTACTCGGGGGACGGTAATCAGCCCCAGCATTTT
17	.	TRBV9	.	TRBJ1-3	CASSLRTGSDSGNTIYF	TGTGCCAGCAGCTTGCGAACAGGGTCTGACTCTGGAAACACCATATATTTT
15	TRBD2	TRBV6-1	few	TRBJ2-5	CASTPTGGLQETQYF	TGTGCCAGCACCCCGACGGGAGGGCTCCAAGAGACCCAGTACTTC
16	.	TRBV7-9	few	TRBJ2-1	CASSLVASGGGYEQFF	TGTGCCAGCAGCTTAGTGGCTAGCGGAGGGGGGTATGAGCAGTTCTTC
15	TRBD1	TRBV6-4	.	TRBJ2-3	CASRAGTGHTDTQYF	TGTGCCAGCAGGGCCGGGACAGGGCACACAGATACGCAGTATTTT
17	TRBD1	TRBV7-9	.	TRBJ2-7	CASSPRRPGQGSYEQYF	TGTGCCAGCAGCCCGCGGCGGCCGGGACAGGGCTCCTACGAGCAGTACTTC
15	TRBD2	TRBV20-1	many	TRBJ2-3	CSARGASGRTDTQYF	TGCAGTGCTAGAGGGGCTAGCGGGAGAACAGATACGCAGTATTTT
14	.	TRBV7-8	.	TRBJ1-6	CASSLGKIGSPLHF	TGTGCCAGCAGCTTAGGGAAGATAGGTTCACCCCTCCACTTT
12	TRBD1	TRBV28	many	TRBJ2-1	CASSPDRGEQFF	TGTGCCAGCAGTCCAGACAGGGGCGAGCAGTTCTTC
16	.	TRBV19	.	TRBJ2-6	CASNSIRSSGANVLTF	TGTGCCAGTAATTCGATTCGTAGCTCTGGGGCCAACGTCCTGACTTTC
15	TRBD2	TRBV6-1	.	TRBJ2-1	CASSEGTSWFNEQFF	TGTGCCAGCAGTGAGGGGACTAGCTGGTTCAATGAGCAGTTCTTC
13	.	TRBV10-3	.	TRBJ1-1	CAISDRRVTEAFF	TGTGCCATCAGTGACCGCAGGGTGACTGAAGCTTTCTTT
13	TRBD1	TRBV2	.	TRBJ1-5	CASRTGGYQPQHF	TGTGCCAGCAGGACAGGGGGCTATCAGCCCCAGCATTTT
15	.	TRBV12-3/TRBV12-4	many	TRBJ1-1	CASRGPLGGGFPAFF	TGTGCCAGCAGGGGCCCTTTGGGGGGCGGGTTCCCAGCTTTCTTT
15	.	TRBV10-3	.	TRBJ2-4	CAISGAGDTKNIQYF	TGTGCCATCAGCGGGGCAGGGGATACCAAAAACATTCAGTACTTC
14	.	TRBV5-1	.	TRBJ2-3	CASCSQGHTDTQYF	TGCGCCAGCTGCAGCCAGGGACACACAGATACGCAGTATTTT
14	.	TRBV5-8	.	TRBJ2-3	CASSLIGHTDTQYF	TGTGCCAGCAGCTTAATCGGTCACACAGATACGCAGTATTTT
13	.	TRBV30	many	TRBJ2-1	CAWRGGRVHEQFF	TGTGCCTGGAGGGGTGGGAGAGTGCATGAGCAGTTCTTC
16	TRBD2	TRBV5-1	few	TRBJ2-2	CASSGTGTRGPGELFF	TGCGCCAGCAGCGGGACCGGGACTAGGGGCCCCGGGGAGCTGTTTTTT
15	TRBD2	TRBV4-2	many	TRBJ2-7	CASSQDFSGGYEQYF	TGTGCCAGCAGCCAAGATTTTTCGGGAGGCTACGAGCAGTACTTC
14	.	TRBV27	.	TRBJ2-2	CASSLSPVSGELFF	TGTGCCAGCAGTTTATCTCCGGTATCCGGGGAGCTGTTTTTT
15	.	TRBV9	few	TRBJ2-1	CASSVEIRLNNEQFF	TGTGCCAGCAGCGTAGAAATAAGACTCAACAATGAGCAGTTCTTC
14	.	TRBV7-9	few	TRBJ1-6	CASSHPLIGGALHF	TGTGCCAGCAGTCACCCCCTCATAGGGGGGGCCCTCCACTTT
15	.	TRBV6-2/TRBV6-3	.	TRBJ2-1	CASFSTGTAYNEQFF	TGTGCCAGCTTTTCTACCGGGACTGCTTACAATGAGCAGTTCTTC
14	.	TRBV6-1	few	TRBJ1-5	CASSESAYNQPQHF	TGTGCCAGCAGTGAATCGGCCTACAATCAGCCCCAGCATTTT
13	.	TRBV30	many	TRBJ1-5	CAWSKREDQPQHF	TGTGCCTGGAGTAAACGGGAAGATCAGCCCCAGCATTTT
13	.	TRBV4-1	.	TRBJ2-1	CASSQDLGVEQFF	TGCGCCAGCAGCCAAGATTTGGGCGTTGAGCAGTTCTTC
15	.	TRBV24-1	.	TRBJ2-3	CATSEGASSIDTQYF	TGTGCCACCAGTGAAGGAGCCTCAAGCATAGATACGCAGTATTTT
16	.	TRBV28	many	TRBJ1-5	CASIVRMGTQNQPQHF	TGTGCCAGCATCGTACGAATGGGGACACAAAATCAGCCCCAGCATTTT
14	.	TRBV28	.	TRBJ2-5	CASSLVEGRETQYF	TGTGCCAGCAGTTTAGTTGAGGGGAGAGAGACCCAGTACTTC
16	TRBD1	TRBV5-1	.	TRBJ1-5	CASSAAPGGGNQPQHF	TGCGCCAGCAGCGCGGCGCCAGGGGGGGGCAATCAGCCCCAGCATTTT
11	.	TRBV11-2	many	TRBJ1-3	CASSFGNTIYF	TGTGCCAGCAGCTTTGGAAACACCATATATTTT
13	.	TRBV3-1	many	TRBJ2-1	CASSQDIYNEQFF	TGTGCCAGCAGTCAGGACATCTACAATGAGCAGTTCTTC
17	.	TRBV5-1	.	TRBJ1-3	CASSLAGGPLSGNTIYF	TGCGCCAGCAGCTTGGCTGGGGGACCTCTCTCTGGAAACACCATATATTTT
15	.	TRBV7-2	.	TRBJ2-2	CASSLGLGGVGELFF	TGTGCCAGCAGCCTAGGGCTAGGGGGGGTCGGGGAGCTGTTTTTT
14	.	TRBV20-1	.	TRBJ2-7	CSASRQGSAYEQYF	TGCAGTGCTAGTCGGCAGGGGTCGGCCTACGAGCAGTACTTC
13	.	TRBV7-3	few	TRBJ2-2	CASSSEMAGELFF	TGTGCCAGCAGCAGTGAAATGGCCGGGGAGCTGTTTTTT
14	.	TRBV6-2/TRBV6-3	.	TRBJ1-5	CASSYGGGSQPQHF	TGTGCCAGCAGTTACGGTGGGGGAAGTCAGCCCCAGCATTTT
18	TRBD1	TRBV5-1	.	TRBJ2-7	CASSPGTGGRSGGYEQYF	TGCGCCAGCAGCCCCGGGACAGGGGGTCGGAGCGGGGGCTACGAGCAGTACTTC
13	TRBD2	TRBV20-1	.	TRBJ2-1	CSALGTSKDEQFF	TGCAGTGCTCTTGGGACTAGCAAGGATGAGCAGTTCTTC
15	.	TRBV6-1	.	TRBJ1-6	CASSEQSSLKSPLHF	TGTGCCAGCAGTGAACAAAGCAGCCTTAAGTCACCCCTCCACTTT
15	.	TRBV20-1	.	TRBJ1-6	CSARDSRAGYSPLHF	TGCAGTGCTAGAGATTCTAGGGCAGGGTATTCACCCCTCCACTTT
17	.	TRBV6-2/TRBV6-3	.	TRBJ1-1	CASSYLLSSTKNTEAFF	TGTGCCAGCAGTTACCTCCTCAGCTCCACTAAGAACACTGAAGCTTTCTTT
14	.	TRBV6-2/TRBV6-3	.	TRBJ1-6	CASSLRPANSPLHF	TGTGCCAGCAGTTTACGACCGGCCAATTCACCCCTCCACTTT
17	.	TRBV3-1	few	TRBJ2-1	CASSQDQYSLAHNEQFF	TGTGCCAGCAGCCAAGATCAGTACTCGCTCGCCCACAATGAGCAGTTCTTC
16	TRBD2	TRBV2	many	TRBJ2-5	CASSEEGLAGQETQYF	TGTGCCAGCAGTGAAGAGGGACTAGCGGGGCAAGAGACCCAGTACTTC
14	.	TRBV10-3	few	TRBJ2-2	CAIRAQSHTGELFF	TGTGCCATCAGGGCTCAGAGCCATACCGGGGAGCTGTTTTTT
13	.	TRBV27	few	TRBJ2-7	CATAGVPMREQYF	TGTGCCACTGCGGGCGTCCCCATGAGGGAGCAGTACTTC
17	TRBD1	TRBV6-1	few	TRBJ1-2	CASSLWGQGRDNYGYTF	TGTGCCAGCAGTTTATGGGGACAGGGCCGAGATAACTATGGCTACACCTTC
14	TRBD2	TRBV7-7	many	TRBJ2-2	CASSQGLATGELFF	TGTGCTAGCAGCCAGGGACTAGCCACCGGGGAGCTGTTTTTT
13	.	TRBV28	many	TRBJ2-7	CASSLPSSYEQYF	TGTGCCAGCAGTCTTCCTAGCAGCTACGAGCAGTACTTC
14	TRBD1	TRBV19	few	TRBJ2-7	CASSMSPGGYEQYF	TGTGCCAGTAGTATGTCGCCAGGGGGCTACGAGCAGTACTTC
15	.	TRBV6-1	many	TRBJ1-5	CASRPQGGGNQPQHF	TGTGCCAGCAGACCCCAGGGAGGCGGCAATCAGCCCCAGCATTTT